The 30 T cell receptor beta chains below come from one sample, sequenced in a study of PD-1 blockade in classical Hodgkin lymphoma. After autologous stem cell transplantation all patients relapsed, and prior brentuximab vedotin exposure differed between cohorts. Sequencing used immunoSEQ multiplex PCR; TCRdb keeps in-frame clones, though not all of them. This repertoire shows 90,000 to 100,000 clones, about 88% found once; its top ten account for roughly 10%. Sequencing used peripheral blood mononuclear cells (PBMCs), obtained before the second cycle of nivolumab. The receptors derive from a human donor with classical Hodgkin lymphoma.

This chain uses TRBV11-2 with TRBJ2-7; D possibly corresponds to TRBD2 (6 bases). The V gene lost 1 base and the J gene lost 6 bases, with 10 bases spanning the gap. Germline loops: CDR1 SGHAT, CDR2 FQNNGV. There are 13 residues in the CDR3. CDR3 sequence (DNA): TGTGCCAGCAGCTTAGGGGGGGAACCCGAGCAGTACTTC. Its translation: CASSLGGEPEQYF.

The J gene is TRBJ2-3, the V gene TRBV7-8, with 7 bases matching TRBD2. The ends lost 5 bases at V and 1 base at J; junction bases unmatched: 9. The CDR3 extends over 16 amino acids. CDR1 is SGHVS and CDR2 is FQNEAQ in the germline V gene. CDR3 in amino acids: CASSPSRLAGTDTQYF. The CDR3 DNA is TGTGCCAGCAGCCCTTCGCGTCTAGCGGGCACAGATACGCAGTATTTT.

The chain recombines TRBV28 with TRBJ1-2; TRBD1 matches 8 bases. Per germline, CDR1 MDHEN and CDR2 SYDVKM. The CDR3 runs to 14 residues. V lost 6 bases, J lost 7 bases, and 10 bases stayed unmatched. CDR3 DNA: TGTGCCAGCAGCCACGGACAGGGCGTGGGTGGCTACACCTTC. It yields the protein CASSHGQGVGGYTF.

The V and J genes are TRBV6-5 and TRBJ1-2; 8 positions agree with TRBD1. CDR1 is MNHEY, CDR2 SVGAGI, per germline. This CDR3 has 16 residues. The ends lost 2 bases at V and 0 bases at J; junction bases unmatched: 5. CDR3 sequence reads: CASSYPWTGSNYGYTF. Here the CDR3 DNA reads TGTGCCAGCAGTTACCCTTGGACAGGGTCTAACTATGGCTACACCTTC.

This clone came up once. The V gene is TRBV27, the J gene TRBJ2-5; unclear D gene. Deletions cut 4 bases from V and 4 bases from J, with 10 bases between. The CDR3 sequence is 13 residues long. Looked up from germline, CDR1 is MNHEY and CDR2 is SMNVEV (reference sequence). The CDR3 reads CASSSHSAETQYF. For the CDR3, the DNA is TGTGCCAGCAGTTCTCACTCAGCAGAGACCCAGTACTTC.

V and J are TRBV28 and TRBJ2-7, with 11 bases matching TRBD1. V was clipped by 3 bases and J by 4 bases; unmatched bases: 14. The CDR3 spans 18 residues. The V gene's germline CDR1 is MDHEN and CDR2 SYDVKM. The CDR3 nucleotides read TGTGCCAGCAGTTTCCAGGACAGGGGGCGTAGAGGGAGGTACGAGCAGTACTTC. Protein product: CASSFQDRGRRGRYEQYF.

The gene calls are TRBV28 and TRBJ2-3; 11 bases are shared with TRBD2. The CDR3 has 16 amino acids. Germline trimming cut 3 bases from V and 4 bases from J; bases unmatched to any gene: 6. CDR1 MDHEN and CDR2 SYDVKM come from the germline V gene. The CDR3 protein is CASSFNSGRAPDTQYF. For the CDR3, the DNA is TGTGCCAGCAGTTTCAATAGCGGGAGGGCCCCAGATACGCAGTATTTT.

J is TRBJ2-2 and V is TRBV7-9; D tentatively reads TRBD1 or TRBD2 (5 bases each). Germline CDR1 is SEHNR and CDR2 is FQNEAQ (reference sequence). The length of the CDR3 is 13 residues. Trimming stripped 6 bases from V and 5 bases from J, with 10 bases between. CDR3 residues: CASRPGTTGELFF. CDR3 bases: TGTGCCAGCAGACCCGGGACGACCGGGGAGCTGTTTTTT.

The chain uses TRBV23-1 and TRBJ2-7; D perhaps matches TRBD1 (6 bases). TRBV23-1 is classed as an ORF, of uncertain function. The CDR3 sequence is 15 residues long. Deletions cut 7 bases from V and 4 bases from J, with 20 bases between. The CDR3 reads CASNQGHSGGYEQYF. CDR3 nucleotide sequence: TGCGCCAGCAACCAGGGACACTCCGGTGGGTACGAGCAGTACTTC.

This clone was seen just once. The rearrangement links TRBV28 to TRBJ2-7, with 9 bases aligning to TRBD1. This CDR3 spans 13 amino acids. Germline loops: CDR1 MDHEN, CDR2 SYDVKM. J gave up 4 bases and V 6 bases, and 4 bases lay outside the gene matches. The CDR3 is CASRGGTGYEQYF. The CDR3 nucleotides are TGTGCCAGCAGAGGCGGGACAGGGTACGAGCAGTACTTC.

This chain connects TRBV27 to TRBJ1-5; 7 nucleotides align to TRBD1. The CDR3 contains 14 residues. V was pared by 6 bases and J by 5 bases, with 7 bases of the junction left unmatched. Germline V CDR1 and CDR2: MNHEY, SMNVEV (reference sequence). The CDR3: CASRQQGYDQPQHF. Here the CDR3 DNA reads TGTGCCAGCAGACAACAGGGGTACGATCAGCCCCAGCATTTT.

The chain recombines TRBV19 with TRBJ2-2; maybe TRBD1 (5 bases). The germline CDR1 and CDR2 sequences are LNHDA and SQIVND (reference sequence). The CDR3 runs to 16 residues. V dropped 3 bases and J dropped 6 bases, with 17 bases sitting between them. DNA for the CDR3: TGTGCCAGTAGTATTAGGACAATGGGAACGGCCGGGGAGCTGTTTTTT. Its protein product is CASSIRTMGTAGELFF.

The rearrangement links TRBV19 to TRBJ2-5; perhaps TRBD2 as D (5 bases). The V end was cut by 3 bases, the J end by 8 bases, with 13 bases between. Germline-derived CDR1 and CDR2 are LNHDA and SQIVND (reference sequence). The CDR3 consists of 13 residues. The CDR3 bases are TGTGCCAGTAGTATTGACACCGCGGGTACCCAGTACTTC. It encodes CASSIDTAGTQYF.

J is TRBJ2-1 and V is TRBV4-1; 11 positions agree with TRBD2. The ends lost 4 bases at V and 9 bases at J; junction bases unmatched: 8. Per the germline V gene, CDR1 is MGHRA and CDR2 is YSYEKL. The CDR3 sequence is 15 residues long. The CDR3, as DNA: TGCGCCAGCAGCCCGGTAGCGGGGGGGCTAAGTGAGCAGTTCTTC. Residues: CASSPVAGGLSEQFF.

The chain is built from TRBV5-4 and TRBJ2-2; either TRBD1 or TRBD2 may fit D (5 bases each). This CDR3 is built from 15 residues. V lost 3 bases and J 0 bases, leaving 9 bases between the germline ends. CDR1 is SGHNT, CDR2 YYREEE, per germline (reference sequence). The CDR3 reads CASSSGRANTGELFF. The CDR3 region has the DNA TGTGCCAGCAGCTCGGGACGGGCGAACACCGGGGAGCTGTTTTTT.

The chain recombines TRBV2 with TRBJ2-5, with a tentative D call TRBD1 (5 bases). This CDR3 comprises 12 residues. Germline V gives CDR1 SNHLY, CDR2 FYNNEI. Trimming removed 6 bases from V and 4 bases from J, with 9 bases in between. The CDR3 is CASRGDRETQYF. The CDR3 bases are TGTGCCAGCAGGGGCGACAGAGAGACCCAGTACTTC.

This clone was seen a handful of times. This chain links TRBV5-1 with TRBJ2-7; D assignment may be TRBD1 or TRBD2 (5 bases each). The CDR3 length is 14 residues. The germline CDR1 and CDR2 sequences are SGHRS and YFSETQ. Trimming cost V 5 bases and J 2 bases, with 14 bases left between them. The CDR3 DNA follows: TGCGCCAGCAGGCCCGAGGGGTCGGCCTACGAGCAGTACTTC. It specifies CASRPEGSAYEQYF.

The J gene is TRBJ2-1, the V gene TRBV5-1; the D is unclear. This CDR3 region has 14 residues. Germline V lookup: CDR1 SGHRS, CDR2 YFSETQ. Trimming cost V 4 bases and J 4 bases, with 12 bases left between them. The CDR3 region is CASSELMSYNEQFF. The DNA of the CDR3 is TGCGCCAGCAGCGAATTAATGTCTTACAATGAGCAGTTCTTC.

This clone appeared a single time. The V gene is TRBV28, the J gene TRBJ2-7, with D uncertain. Germline V gene data show CDR1 as MDHEN and CDR2 as SYDVKM. Trimming stripped 2 bases from V and 3 bases from J, with 11 bases between. The CDR3 length is 14 residues. The CDR3 loop is CASSLTFQSYEQYF. DNA of the CDR3: TGTGCCAGCAGTTTAACCTTTCAGAGCTACGAGCAGTACTTC.

This chain connects TRBV27 to TRBJ1-6; a possible D gene is TRBD1 (5 bases). Germline CDR1 and CDR2: MNHEY and SMNVEV (reference sequence). Trimming took off 3 bases at V and 10 bases at J, with 16 bases between the two ends. The CDR3 is 15 amino acids. The CDR3 DNA is TGTGCCAGCAGTTTCGTTCCAGGGAAAGGATCACCCCTCCACTTT. Its translation: CASSFVPGKGSPLHF.

V and J are TRBV18 and TRBJ1-2, with 9 positions matching TRBD1. The CDR3 contains 13 residues. J lost 6 bases, V lost 3 bases, and 2 bases had no gene match. Per germline, CDR1 KGHSH and CDR2 LQKENI. The CDR3 bases are TGTGCCAGCTCACCGAGGACAGGGGATGGCTACACCTTC. Translating gives CASSPRTGDGYTF.

V usage is TRBV7-9 and J usage is TRBJ2-1; D unresolved. Germline loops: CDR1 SEHNR, CDR2 FQNEAQ (reference sequence). The CDR3 sequence is 13 residues long. The V end lost 2 bases, the J end lost 4 bases, and 6 bases lay between the germline ends. CDR3 loop: CASSLTDYNEQFF. The CDR3 DNA is TGTGCCAGCAGCTTAACAGATTACAATGAGCAGTTCTTC.

This chain joins TRBV19 and TRBJ2-2, with 9 positions matching TRBD1. The CDR3 consists of 16 residues. After removal of 10 bases from V and 6 bases from J, the junction contained 15 bases not matched to a gene. From germline, CDR1 is LNHDA and CDR2 SQIVND (reference sequence). This chain's CDR3 is CATKILGDRVSGELFF. The CDR3 DNA reads TGTGCCACGAAAATCCTCGGGGACAGGGTTTCCGGGGAGCTGTTTTTT.

The chain couples TRBV7-9 to TRBJ2-3; the D gene is possibly TRBD1 (6 bases). This CDR3 contains 16 residues. Trimming stripped 5 bases from V and 1 base from J, with 16 bases between. Germline assignment: CDR1 SEHNR and CDR2 FQNEAQ (reference sequence). Here the CDR3 reads CASSPRTGWGTDTQYF. CDR3 DNA sequence: TGTGCCAGCAGCCCCCGCACAGGGTGGGGCACAGATACGCAGTATTTT.

The rearrangement joins TRBV9 to TRBJ1-1; tentative D call: TRBD1 (5 bases). The germline V gene has CDR1 SGDLS and CDR2 YYNGEE. The germline V and J ends were trimmed by 0 bases and 1 base, with 10 bases remaining between them. This CDR3 comprises 15 residues. In DNA form, the CDR3 reads TGTGCCAGCAGCGTAGTATATGGGGGGAACACTGAAGCTTTCTTT. As protein: CASSVVYGGNTEAFF. The full variable domain, in which reference TRBV9 and TRBJ1-1 provide the parts outside the CDR3, is DSGVTQTPKHLITATGQRVTLRCSPRSGDLSVYWYQQSLDQGLQFLIQYYNGEERAKGNILERFSAQQFPDLHSELNLSSLELGDSALYFCASSVVYGGNTEAFFGQGTRLTVV.

The V gene is TRBV18, the J gene TRBJ2-1; D call uncertain. Between the trimmed V and J ends, which lost 0 bases and 12 bases, there was a span of 9 bases. This CDR3 comprises 12 residues. Germline lookup yields CDR1 KGHSH and CDR2 LQKENI. The CDR3 protein is CASSPPSGWQFF. CDR3 coding DNA: TGTGCCAGCTCACCACCGTCAGGTTGGCAGTTCTTC.

This rearrangement joins TRBV28 to TRBJ2-7, with a possible D match to TRBD2 (5 bases). Germline-derived CDR1 and CDR2 are MDHEN and SYDVKM. The V end lost 1 base, the J end lost 2 bases, and 12 bases lay between the germline ends. This CDR3 region has 15 residues. Here the CDR3 reads CASSLSGSGPYEQYF. DNA of the CDR3: TGTGCCAGCAGTTTATCAGGAAGCGGCCCCTACGAGCAGTACTTC.

The genes are TRBV19 and TRBJ2-5; D is ambiguous. CDR1 is LNHDA, CDR2 SQIVND, per germline (reference sequence). The CDR3 spans 14 residues. V lost 3 bases and J 2 bases, leaving 10 bases between the germline ends. In DNA form, the CDR3 reads TGTGCCAGTAGTATGGGGATCCGACAAGAGACCCAGTACTTC. It translates to CASSMGIRQETQYF.

This CDR3 reads CASSNQGQGPDTQYF. In DNA, the CDR3 is TGCGCCAGCAGTAACCAGGGACAGGGCCCAGATACGCAGTATTTT. This chain connects TRBV5-1 to TRBJ2-3; 9 nucleotides line up with TRBD1. There are 15 residues in the CDR3. After removal of 5 bases from V and 4 bases from J, the junction contained 8 bases not matched to a gene. Germline CDR1 reads SGHRS; CDR2 reads YFSETQ.

The chain couples TRBV7-9 to TRBJ2-7; 11 bases align to TRBD2. After removal of 5 bases from V and 4 bases from J, the junction contained 13 bases not matched to a gene. The CDR3 extends over 17 amino acids. CDR1 is SEHNR and CDR2 is FQNEAQ in the germline V gene (reference sequence). As DNA, the CDR3 is TGTGCCAGCAGCCCACCAGCCCCGGGACTAGCGGTATACGAGCAGTACTTC. Translating it yields CASSPPAPGLAVYEQYF.